Presented here are 2 T cell receptor beta chains from one specimen sequenced in a study of long-term antiretroviral therapy in people with HIV. The run of the v3.0 immunoSEQ assay was at survey level. The assay was immunoSEQ multiplex PCR, and TCRdb's table has in-frame clones only and misses some. The sample has tens of thousands of clones; about 89% are singletons. The material was unsorted PBMCs, obtained 0.1 years before starting antiretroviral therapy. These receptors came from a woman in her fifties or sixties with HIV.

The chain is built from TRBV19 and TRBJ2-3; D is perhaps TRBD1 (6 bases). The germline CDR1 and CDR2 sequences are LNHDA and SQIVND (reference sequence). This CDR3 spans 16 amino acids. Between the trimmed V and J ends, which lost 8 bases and 4 bases, there was a span of 22 bases. CDR3 nucleotides: TGTGCCAGTCAACAGACCCAGGGGCGTGGGGCAGATACGCAGTATTTT. Translating gives CASQQTQGRGADTQYF.

The chain combines TRBV6-6 with TRBJ1-6, with D perhaps matching TRBD1 (6 bases). The CDR3 covers 15 residues. Trimming took 1 base from V and 9 from J, leaving 13 bases between them. In germline, CDR1 is MNHNY, CDR2 SVGAGI (reference sequence). CDR3 protein: CASSYLIRDTSPLHF. CDR3 sequence (DNA): TGTGCCAGCAGTTACTTGATCCGGGACACTTCACCCCTCCACTTT.